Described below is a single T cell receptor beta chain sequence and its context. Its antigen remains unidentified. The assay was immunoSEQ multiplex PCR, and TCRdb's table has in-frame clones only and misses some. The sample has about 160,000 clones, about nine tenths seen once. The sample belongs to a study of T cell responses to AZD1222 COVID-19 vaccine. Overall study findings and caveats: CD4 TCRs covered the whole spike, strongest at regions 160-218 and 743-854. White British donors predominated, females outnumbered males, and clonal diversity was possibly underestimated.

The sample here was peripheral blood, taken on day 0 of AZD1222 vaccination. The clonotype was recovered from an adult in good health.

CDR3 loop: CASSQLAGGAKNIQYF. The DNA for the CDR3 is TGTGCCAGCAGCCAACTAGCGGGGGGAGCCAAAAACATTCAGTACTTC. This sequence joins TRBV3-1 (or the pseudogene TRBV3-2) and TRBJ2-4; 11 nucleotides match TRBD2. CDR3 length: 16 residues. V gave up 2 bases and J gave up 0 bases; unmatched junction bases: 0. Germline CDR1 is LGHDT and CDR2 is YNNKEL (reference sequence).